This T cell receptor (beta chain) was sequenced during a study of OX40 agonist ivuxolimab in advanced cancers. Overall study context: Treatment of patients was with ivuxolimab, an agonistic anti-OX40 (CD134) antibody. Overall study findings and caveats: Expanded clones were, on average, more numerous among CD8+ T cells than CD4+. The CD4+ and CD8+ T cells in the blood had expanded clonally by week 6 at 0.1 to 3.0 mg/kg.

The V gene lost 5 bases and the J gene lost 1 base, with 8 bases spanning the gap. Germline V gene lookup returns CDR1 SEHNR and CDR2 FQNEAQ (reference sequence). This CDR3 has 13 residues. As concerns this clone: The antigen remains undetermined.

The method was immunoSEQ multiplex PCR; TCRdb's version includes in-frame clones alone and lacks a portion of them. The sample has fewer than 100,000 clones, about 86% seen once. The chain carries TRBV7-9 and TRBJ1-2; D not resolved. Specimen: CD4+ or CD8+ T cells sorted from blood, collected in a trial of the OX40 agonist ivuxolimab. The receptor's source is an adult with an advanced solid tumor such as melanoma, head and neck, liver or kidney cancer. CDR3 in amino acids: CASSTGVNYGYTF. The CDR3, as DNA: TGTGCCAGCAGCACCGGGGTTAACTATGGCTACACCTTC. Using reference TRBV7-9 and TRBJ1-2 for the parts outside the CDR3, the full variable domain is DTGVSQNPRHKITKRGQNVTFRCDPISEHNRLYWYRQTLGQGPEFLTYFQNEAQLEKSRLLSDRFSAERPKGSFSTLEIQRTEQGDSAMYLCASSTGVNYGYTFGSGTRLTVV.